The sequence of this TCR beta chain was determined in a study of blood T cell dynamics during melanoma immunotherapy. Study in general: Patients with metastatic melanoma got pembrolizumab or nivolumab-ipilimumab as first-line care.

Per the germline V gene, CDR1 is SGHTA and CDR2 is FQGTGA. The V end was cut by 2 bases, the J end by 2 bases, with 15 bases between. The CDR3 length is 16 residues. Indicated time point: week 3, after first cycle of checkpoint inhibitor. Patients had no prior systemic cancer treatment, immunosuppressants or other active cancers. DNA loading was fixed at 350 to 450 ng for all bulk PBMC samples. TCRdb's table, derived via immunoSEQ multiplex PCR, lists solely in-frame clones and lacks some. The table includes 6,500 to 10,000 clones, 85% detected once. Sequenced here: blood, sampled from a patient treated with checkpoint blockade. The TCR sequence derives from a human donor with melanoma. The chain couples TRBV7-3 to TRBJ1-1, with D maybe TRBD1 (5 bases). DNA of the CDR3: TGTGCCAGCAGCTTAGGGCTAAGGGGCCTCAACACTGAAGCTTTCTTT. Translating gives CASSLGLRGLNTEAFF.